The source of this T cell receptor (beta chain) is a study of cytomegalovirus exposure and HLA in healthy donors. V lost 1 base and J 4 bases, leaving 7 bases between the germline ends. CDR1 and CDR2 from the germline V gene are MNHEY and SMNVEV (reference sequence). This CDR3 is built from 13 residues. With 60 Vbeta and 13 Jbeta primers, the PCR was carried out. Generated by immunoSEQ multiplex PCR, the TCRdb table keeps only in-frame clones and is missing some. The repertoire holds about 160,000 clones, with about 80% as singletons. The sequencing input was PBMCs. The receptor was derived from a man aged 40-50 years in good health and CMV-seronegative. The chain is built from TRBV27 and TRBJ1-2; no clear D gene. The CDR3: CASSLYPTYGYTF. The CDR3 DNA follows: TGTGCCAGCAGTTTATATCCTACCTATGGCTACACCTTC.